This passage covers 28 T cell receptor beta chains from one sample sequenced in a study of blood T cells in healthy people across ages. Primers used in a second PCR of about 7 to 12 cycles were a sample-barcoded 5' primer and a J-beta primer mix. TCRdb fed the 5' RACE reads into MiXCR, producing one record per CDR3 protein. The sample holds about 280,000 distinct CDR3 sequences; less than 30% are singletons and the top ten take over 25%. The sample was blood. These receptors were taken from a woman between 65 and 79 years old in good health.

V and J are TRBV6-2 or TRBV6-3 and TRBJ2-7; D is ambiguous. V was cut by 5 bases and J by 3 bases, with 14 bases left in between. Germline-derived CDR1 and CDR2 are MNHEY and SVGEGT. This CDR3 comprises 14 residues. CDR3 nucleotide sequence: TGTGCCAGCAGTAGGTCGACTGTAAACTACGAGCAGTACTTC. It specifies CASSRSTVNYEQYF.

Only a few counts were recorded for this clonotype. The genes are TRBV6-5 and TRBJ2-5, with D unresolved. Trimming took off 10 bases at V and 1 base at J, with 13 bases between the two ends. The CDR3 runs 13 residues. Germline V gives CDR1 MNHEY, CDR2 SVGAGI. The CDR3 sequence is CATNSAPQETQYF. CDR3 nucleotide sequence: TGTGCCACCAACTCAGCACCCCAAGAGACCCAGTACTTC.

The rearrangement uses TRBV29-1 and TRBJ2-7, with TRBD2 matching over 13 bases. The CDR3 runs to 14 residues. V lost 3 bases to trimming and J lost 2 bases; unmatched junction nucleotides: 1. Germline CDR1 SQVTM, CDR2 ANQGSEA. CDR3 loop: CSVDGLAGAYEQYF. The CDR3 coding sequence is TGCAGCGTTGATGGACTAGCGGGAGCCTACGAGCAGTACTTC.

This clonotype has more than one count but fewer than ten. The CDR3 protein is CATSTGSGTDTQYF. CDR3 coding DNA: TGTGCCACCAGCACGGGTAGCGGCACAGATACGCAGTATTTT. The chain couples TRBV15 to TRBJ2-3; D is possibly TRBD2 (5 bases). CDR3 length equals 14 residues. V was shortened by 4 bases and J by 1 base, with 9 bases between the two germline ends. The germline CDR1 and CDR2 sequences are LNHNV and YYDKDF (reference sequence).

The chain uses TRBV4-3 and TRBJ1-2; 7 positions match TRBD1. Germline CDR1 and CDR2: LGHNA and YSLEER. J was trimmed by 4 bases and V by 4 bases; bases with no gene match: 3. This CDR3 has 13 amino acids. DNA of the CDR3: TGCGCCAGCAGCCTCGCAGGGGGCTATGGCTACACCTTC. Translated, it gives CASSLAGGYGYTF.

This clonotype was detected only a few times. This sequence joins TRBV24-1 and TRBJ2-1, with TRBD1 matching over 9 bases. Unmatched junction bases numbered 10, after V lost 4 bases and J lost 7 bases. Germline V gives CDR1 KGHDR, CDR2 SFDVKD. CDR3 length: 16 amino acids. CDR3 DNA sequence: TGTGCCACCAGTGACCCCACAGGGGGCGCGGGTAATGAGCAGTTCTTC. The encoded protein is CATSDPTGGAGNEQFF.

This clonotype has only a few counts. The CDR3, as DNA: TGTGCCAGCAGTTTCAGGGAGGGTAGGACCTACAATGAGCAGTTCTTC. It codes for CASSFREGRTYNEQFF. V is TRBV28 and J is TRBJ2-1, with TRBD2 matching 7 bases. This CDR3 is 16 amino acids long. V lost 3 bases to trimming and J lost 2 bases; unmatched junction nucleotides: 7. Germline V gene lookup returns CDR1 MDHEN and CDR2 SYDVKM. Looking up the rest from reference TRBV28 and TRBJ2-1 gives the full variable domain: DVKVTQSSRYLVKRTGEKVFLECVQDMDHENMFWYRQDPGLGLRLIYFSYDVKMKEKGDIPEGYSVSREKKERFSLILESASTNQTSMYLCASSFREGRTYNEQFFGPGTRLTVL.

The chain recombines TRBV15 with TRBJ2-3, with D perhaps matching TRBD1 (6 bases). The CDR3 extends over 15 amino acids. Germline CDR1 is LNHNV and CDR2 is YYDKDF (reference sequence). Trimming left V 2 bases short and J 3 bases short, with 12 bases between. For the CDR3, the DNA is TGTGCCACCAGCAGAATTAGGACAGAGACAGATACGCAGTATTTT. Translated, it gives CATSRIRTETDTQYF.

This clonotype has only a few counts. The chain carries TRBV5-5 and TRBJ1-1, with D unresolved. CDR1 is SGHKS and CDR2 is YYEKEE in the germline V gene (reference sequence). V lost 0 bases to trimming and J lost 1 base, with 4 bases between them. This CDR3 is 13 amino acids long. The CDR3 region is CASSLVPNTEAFF. CDR3 DNA: TGTGCCAGCAGCTTGGTTCCGAACACTGAAGCTTTCTTT.

J is TRBJ2-3 and V is TRBV20-1; 7 bases fit TRBD1. V trimming: 3 bases; J trimming: 13 bases; junction bases outside the gene matches: 7. CDR1 and CDR2 from the germline V gene are DFQATT and SNEGSKA (reference sequence). This CDR3 is built from 11 residues. The CDR3 DNA reads TGCAGTGCTAGGGGAACAGACAGGGAGTATTTT. Amino acid sequence: CSARGTDREYF.

This chain joins TRBV7-2 and TRBJ2-5; D is ambiguous. The CDR3 sequence is 15 residues long. CDR1 is SGHTA and CDR2 is FQGNSA in the germline V gene. Between the trimmed V and J ends, which lost 0 bases and 1 base, there was a span of 9 bases. The chain's CDR3 is CASSLAFRTQETQYF. In DNA, the CDR3 is TGTGCCAGCAGCTTAGCGTTTCGGACCCAAGAGACCCAGTACTTC.

This clonotype occurred many times. CDR3 sequence reads: CATLAGGSYNEQFF. The DNA for the CDR3 is TGTGCCACCTTAGCGGGGGGCTCCTACAATGAGCAGTTCTTC. This chain connects TRBV10-3 to TRBJ2-1; 10 nucleotides match TRBD2. Germline V gene sequence: CDR1 ENHRY, CDR2 SYGVKD. The CDR3 is made up of 14 amino acids. The ends lost 10 bases at V and 0 bases at J; junction bases unmatched: 3.

This clonotype was seen more than once but under ten times. The chain combines TRBV29-1 with TRBJ2-5; D gene uncertain. The J call may be incorrect, as the DNA end agrees better with TRBJ2-7. Germline values: CDR1 SQVTM, CDR2 ANQGSEA. The CDR3 is 11 residues long. CDR3 coding DNA: TGCAGCGCCCTGATCTCCTACGAGCAGTACTTC. Residues: CSALISYEQYF.

In its sample, this clonotype was seen a few times. The rearrangement links TRBV6-2 or TRBV6-3 to TRBJ1-1; unclear D gene. The V end was cut by 2 bases, the J end by 0 bases, with 7 bases between. The CDR3 has 14 residues. Germline V gives CDR1 MNHEY, CDR2 SVGEGT. The CDR3 DNA sequence: TGTGCCAGCAGTTACCGCCAGATGAACACTGAAGCTTTCTTT. This encodes CASSYRQMNTEAFF.

The table lists this clonotype with a few counts. This chain links TRBV5-1 with TRBJ2-7; 8 bases agree with TRBD2. CDR3 length: 14 amino acids. The J segment lost 5 bases and the V segment lost 4 bases, leaving 8 bases of the junction unmatched. The germline CDR1 and CDR2 sequences are SGHRS and YFSETQ. This CDR3 reads CASSGGTSNHEQYF. Written as DNA, the CDR3 is TGCGCCAGCAGCGGGGGGACTAGTAACCACGAGCAGTACTTC.

V usage is TRBV3-1 and J usage is TRBJ1-1; no clear D gene. Germline V gene data show CDR1 as LGHDT and CDR2 as YNNKEL (reference sequence). V was shortened by 3 bases and J by 4 bases, with 6 bases between the two germline ends. The CDR3 has 12 amino acids. In nucleotides, the CDR3 is TGTGCCAGCAGCCAGTCCCCCACTGAAGCTTTCTTT. Its translation: CASSQSPTEAFF.

The chain uses TRBV20-1 and TRBJ2-7; possible D gene TRBD2, 5 bases. Germline V CDR1 and CDR2: DFQATT, SNEGSKA (reference sequence). CDR3 length: 13 residues. V gave up 5 bases and J gave up 3 bases, with 14 bases separating them. CDR3 residues: CSARRRSVYEQYF. The CDR3 coding sequence is TGCAGTGCTCGAAGGAGGAGTGTCTACGAGCAGTACTTC.

CDR3 DNA sequence: TGCAGTGCGGGAGGCAGGGGTGATACGCAGTATTTT. Residues: CSAGGRGDTQYF. This chain links TRBV20-1 with TRBJ2-3; D is perhaps TRBD1 or TRBD2 (6 bases each). The germline V gene has CDR1 DFQATT and CDR2 SNEGSKA (reference sequence). V shed 6 bases and J shed 6 bases, with 13 bases lying between them. The CDR3 has 12 amino acids.

This clonotype was picked up many times. The V call is TRBV7-2, the J call TRBJ2-5; 7 positions match TRBD2. The J call may be mistaken, given a closer DNA end match to TRBJ2-1. CDR1 is SGHTA, CDR2 FQGNSA, per germline. The CDR3 sequence is 14 residues long. The chain's CDR3 is CASSSSPGLVSQFF. The CDR3 coding sequence is TGTGCCAGCAGCTCCTCCCCCGGACTAGTGTCCCAGTTCTTC.

Concerning this clonotype: One junction end does not reproduce the germline sequence, and a read error may be involved. The chain carries TRBV12-3 or TRBV12-4 and TRBJ1-2; D is unresolved. The CDR3 is 12 amino acids. The CDR3 is CAGSWYSYGYTF. CDR3 DNA: TGTGCCGGCAGTTGGTACAGCTATGGCTACACCTTC.

This clonotype was picked up a small number of times. The CDR3 DNA reads TGTGCCAGCAGCCAGCTACCTAGCGGTTCCTACAATGAGCAGTTCTTC. It encodes CASSQLPSGSYNEQFF. This chain joins TRBV4-2 and TRBJ2-1; TRBD2 agrees at 7 bases. The CDR3 sequence is 16 residues long. Per the germline V gene, CDR1 is LGHNA and CDR2 is YNFKEQ. V lost 3 bases and J lost 1; bases outside the gene matches: 6.

This clonotype was recorded a few times. V gene TRBV4-3 combines with J gene TRBJ2-6, with D possibly matching TRBD1 (5 bases). From germline, CDR1 is LGHNA and CDR2 YSLEER. The CDR3 is made up of 15 amino acids. Trimming cost V 2 bases and J 0 bases, with 5 bases left between them. CDR3 residues: CASSQQGSGANVLTF. CDR3 coding DNA: TGCGCCAGCAGCCAACAGGGCTCTGGGGCCAACGTCCTGACTTTC.

This chain connects TRBV15 to TRBJ2-7; D unclear. The J call could be wrong; TRBJ2-1 is a better fit for the DNA end. This CDR3 has 17 residues. The V gene's germline CDR1 is LNHNV and CDR2 YYDKDF (reference sequence). DNA of the CDR3: TGTGCCACCAGCAGAGACTCCTCTGTCGGTTGGAGCTATGAGCAGTTCTTC. Amino acids: CATSRDSSVGWSYEQFF.

This clonotype was seen only once. The chain has TRBV6-1 and TRBJ2-7; D is unclear. CDR3 length: 14 residues. Between the trimmed V and J ends, which lost 1 base and 0 bases, there was a span of 7 bases. Per the germline V gene, CDR1 is MNHNS and CDR2 is SASEGT. CDR3 in amino acids: CASSEGDTSYEQYF. The CDR3 DNA sequence: TGTGCCAGCAGTGAAGGCGACACCTCCTACGAGCAGTACTTC.

CDR3 in DNA: TGCGCCAGCAGCCAAGATCCAGACGCCGGCACGCAGTATTTT. It specifies CASSQDPDAGTQYF. The rearrangement links TRBV4-3 to TRBJ2-3; D gene ambiguous. With 0 bases removed from V and 9 bases from J, the gap between germline ends came to 13 bases. Germline assignment: CDR1 LGHNA and CDR2 YSLEER. This CDR3 region has 14 residues.

The genes are TRBV20-1 and TRBJ2-7, with D uncertain. The CDR3 totals 12 residues. The germline gives CDR1 DFQATT, CDR2 SNEGSKA (reference sequence). Trimming stripped 3 bases from V and 3 bases from J, with 9 bases between. The CDR3 is CSARISGYEQYF. DNA of the CDR3: TGCAGTGCTAGGATATCGGGCTACGAGCAGTACTTC.

About this clonotype itself: One junction end does not reproduce the germline sequence, and a read error may be involved. This chain links TRBV28 with TRBJ2-1, with TRBD1 matching 7 bases. Germline V gene data show CDR1 as MDHEN and CDR2 as SYDVKM. The CDR3 spans 14 residues. In DNA, the CDR3 is TGTGCCAGTGACAGGGACAAGGTGGGCGAGACCCGGTACTTC. Protein: CASDRDKVGETRYF.

V is TRBV29-1 and J is TRBJ1-5; D is uncertain. From germline, CDR1 is SQVTM and CDR2 ANQGSEA. The CDR3 spans 12 residues. Trimming shortened V by 4 bases and J by 9 bases, and 13 bases separated the two germline ends. CDR3 nucleotide sequence: TGCAGCGTTGCCCTCCCCAGCGGGCCCCAGCATTTT. This translates into CSVALPSGPQHF.